These 5 T cell receptor beta chains originate from one sample sequenced in a study of T cells in Graves' hyperthyroidism and ophthalmopathy. RNA transcripts yielded amplified TCR beta CDR3 regions. First-round RT-PCR of the TCR CDR3 relied on the HTBI primer set. TCRdb re-called the multiplex PCR reads with MiXCR, one entry per CDR3 protein. This sample has 250,000 or so distinct CDR3 sequences, with 13% to 15% found just once. Sequenced material: blood. Receptor source: a woman aged 45-60 years with Graves' hyperthyroidism that later progressed to Graves' ophthalmopathy.

This clonotype came up many times. One end of the junction varies from germline; a read error may be responsible. This sequence joins TRBV29-1 and TRBJ2-3; D tentatively reads TRBD1 or TRBD2 (5 bases each). CDR3 length: 14 amino acids. Germline assignment: CDR1 SQVTM and CDR2 ANQGSEA. CDR3 region: CSVEVGEVTDTQYF. CDR3 DNA sequence: TGCAGCGTAGAAGTGGGGGAAGTGACAGATACGCAGTATTTT.

There are many counts of this clonotype. The gene calls are TRBV20-1 and TRBJ2-1, with TRBD2 matching 9 bases. This CDR3 contains 14 residues. Losses at the gene ends were 6 bases for V and 2 bases for J; bases not matched to a gene: 5. Germline CDR1 reads DFQATT; CDR2 reads SNEGSKA (reference sequence). CDR3 nucleotide sequence: TGCAGTGCACCCTTAGCGGGAGCCTACAATGAGCAGTTCTTC. Protein product: CSAPLAGAYNEQFF.

This clonotype was observed at least ten times. This chain links TRBV3-1 with TRBJ2-6; no clear D gene. The length of the CDR3 is 17 residues. Germline CDR1 is LGHDT and CDR2 is YNNKEL (reference sequence). V was trimmed by 0 bases and J by 1 base, leaving 10 bases between them. The CDR3 coding sequence is TGTGCCAGCAGCCAAGATGGGTTTAGGTCTGGGGCCAACGTCCTGACTTTC. Residues: CASSQDGFRSGANVLTF.

This clonotype has a count of ten or more. This sequence joins TRBV20-1 and TRBJ2-1; 8 nucleotides match TRBD2. CDR1 is DFQATT, CDR2 SNEGSKA, per germline (reference sequence). Trimming at V came to 5 bases and at J to 7 bases, leaving 13 bases not matched to a gene. This CDR3 region has 15 residues. DNA for the CDR3: TGCAGTGCTCGGGGGGGATTAGAGGTGTCAAATGAGCAGTTCTTC. This gives the protein CSARGGLEVSNEQFF.

There are many counts of this clonotype. This chain uses TRBV20-1 with TRBJ2-7; TRBD2 might be the D (6 bases). The CDR3 loop spans 17 amino acids. Per germline, CDR1 DFQATT and CDR2 SNEGSKA (reference sequence). V was cut by 3 bases and J by 6 bases, with 27 bases left in between. This CDR3 reads CSARDGGAGGIIGEQYF. The CDR3 DNA reads as TGCAGTGCTAGGGACGGCGGAGCGGGCGGTATAATAGGCGAGCAGTACTTC.